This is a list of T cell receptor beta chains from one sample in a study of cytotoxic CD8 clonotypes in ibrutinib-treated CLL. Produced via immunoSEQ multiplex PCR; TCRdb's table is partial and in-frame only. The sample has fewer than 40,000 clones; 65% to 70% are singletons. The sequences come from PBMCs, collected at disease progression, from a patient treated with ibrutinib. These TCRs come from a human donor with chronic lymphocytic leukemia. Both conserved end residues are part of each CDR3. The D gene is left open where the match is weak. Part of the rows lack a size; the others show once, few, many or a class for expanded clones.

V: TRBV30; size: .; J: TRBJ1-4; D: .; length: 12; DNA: TGTGCCTGGAGTGAAAGTACTGGAAAACTGTTTTTT; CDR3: CAWSESTGKLFF
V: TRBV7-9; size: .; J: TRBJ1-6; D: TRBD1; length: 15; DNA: TGTGCCAGCAGCCCAAGGACAGGGGACAATTCACCCCTCCACTTT; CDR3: CASSPRTGDNSPLHF
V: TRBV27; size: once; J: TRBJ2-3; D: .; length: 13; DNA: TGTGCCAGCAGTTTACTCGGGGAAGATACGCAGTATTTT; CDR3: CASSLLGEDTQYF
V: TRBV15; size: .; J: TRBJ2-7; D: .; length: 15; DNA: TGTGCCACCAGCAGAGGGGACTCAGGGGGCTACGAGCAGTACTTC; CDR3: CATSRGDSGGYEQYF
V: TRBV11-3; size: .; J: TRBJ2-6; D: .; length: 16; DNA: TGTGCCAGCAGCCCCGTCCCAAAAGCCGGGGCCAACGTCCTGACTTTC; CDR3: CASSPVPKAGANVLTF
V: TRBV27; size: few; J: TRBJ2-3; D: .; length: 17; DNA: TGTGCCAGCAGTCCAAACCCCGGCCCGAGCTACACAGATACGCAGTATTTT; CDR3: CASSPNPGPSYTDTQYF
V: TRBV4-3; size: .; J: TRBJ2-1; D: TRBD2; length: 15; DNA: TGCGCCAGCAGCCCAACCGGGACTAGCTATGGTGAGCAGTTCTTC; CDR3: CASSPTGTSYGEQFF
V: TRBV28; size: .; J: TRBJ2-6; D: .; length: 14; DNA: TGTGCCAGCACTCTGAGCTCTGGGGCCAACGTCCTGACTTTC; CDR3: CASTLSSGANVLTF
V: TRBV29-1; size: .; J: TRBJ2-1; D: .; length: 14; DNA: TGCAGCGTTGCACGCATCGGCTCCTACAATGAGCAGTTCTTC; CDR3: CSVARIGSYNEQFF
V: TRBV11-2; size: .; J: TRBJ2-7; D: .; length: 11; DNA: TGTGCCAGCAGAGGAACCACGGTGCAGTACTTC; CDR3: CASRGTTVQYF
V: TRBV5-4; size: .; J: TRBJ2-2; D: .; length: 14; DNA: TGTGCCAGCAGCTCACTAACAGGGACCGGGGAGCTGTTTTTT; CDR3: CASSSLTGTGELFF
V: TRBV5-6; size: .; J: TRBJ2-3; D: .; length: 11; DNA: TGTGCCAGCAGCTTGGAGGATACGCAGTATTTT; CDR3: CASSLEDTQYF
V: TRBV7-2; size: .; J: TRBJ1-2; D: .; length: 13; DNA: TGTGCCAGCAGCTTGGGCCCAGGGGCTGGCTACACCTTC; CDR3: CASSLGPGAGYTF
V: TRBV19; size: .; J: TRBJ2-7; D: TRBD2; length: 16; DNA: TGTGCCAGTAGTATGGGACGGGGAGGGCTGGGCTACGAGCAGTACTTC; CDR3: CASSMGRGGLGYEQYF
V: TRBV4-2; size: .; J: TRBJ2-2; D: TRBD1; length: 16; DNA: TGTGCCAGCAGCCCCGGGACAGGGGGAGTCGCCGGGGAGCTGTTTTTT; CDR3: CASSPGTGGVAGELFF
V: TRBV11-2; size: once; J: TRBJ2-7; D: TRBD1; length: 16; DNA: TGTGCCAGCCAGCCGCTAATAGGGACAGAGACCTACGAGCAGTACTTC; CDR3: CASQPLIGTETYEQYF
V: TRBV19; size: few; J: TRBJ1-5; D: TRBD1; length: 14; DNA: TGTGCCAGTAGTGCCGGGACAGGGGGGCAGCCCCAGCATTTT; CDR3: CASSAGTGGQPQHF
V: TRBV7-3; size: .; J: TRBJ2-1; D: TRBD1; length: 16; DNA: TGTGCCAGCAGCTTAACGGTCGGGACAGCATACAATGAGCAGTTCTTC; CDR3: CASSLTVGTAYNEQFF
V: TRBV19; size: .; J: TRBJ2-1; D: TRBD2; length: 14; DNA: TGTGCCAGTAGTATGGGGGGGAGATACAATGAGCAGTTCTTC; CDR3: CASSMGGRYNEQFF
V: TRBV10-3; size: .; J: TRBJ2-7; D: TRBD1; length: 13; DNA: TGTGCCATCAGTGCCGACAGGGGCTACGAGCAGTACTTC; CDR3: CAISADRGYEQYF
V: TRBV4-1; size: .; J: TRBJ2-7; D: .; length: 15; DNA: TGCGCCAGCAGCCCCCGGCCAACAGTCGACCAAGAGCAGTACTTC; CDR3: CASSPRPTVDQEQYF
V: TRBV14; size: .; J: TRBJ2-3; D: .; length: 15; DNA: TGTGCCAGCAGCCAACCGGGGCCTAGCACAGATACGCAGTATTTT; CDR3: CASSQPGPSTDTQYF
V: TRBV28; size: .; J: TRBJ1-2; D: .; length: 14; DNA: TGTGCCAGCAGTCGAAGTGGGGAAGGGTATGGCTACACCTTC; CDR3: CASSRSGEGYGYTF
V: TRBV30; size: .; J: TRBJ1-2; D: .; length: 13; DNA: TGTGCCTGGAGTGTTGGGAGGTGGGATGGCTACACCTTC; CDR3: CAWSVGRWDGYTF
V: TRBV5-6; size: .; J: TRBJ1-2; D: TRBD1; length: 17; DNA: TGTGCCAGCAGCTTGGCGACAGGGGAGGGTTCTAGCTATGGCTACACCTTC; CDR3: CASSLATGEGSSYGYTF
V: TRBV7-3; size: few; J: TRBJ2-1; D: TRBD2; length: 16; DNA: TGTGCCAGCAGCTTAATAGGGACTAGGGTGGGGCATGAGCAGTTCTTC; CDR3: CASSLIGTRVGHEQFF
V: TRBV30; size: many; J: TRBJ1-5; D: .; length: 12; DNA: TGTGCCTCCAAAGGGAGCAATCAGCCCCAGCATTTT; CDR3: CASKGSNQPQHF
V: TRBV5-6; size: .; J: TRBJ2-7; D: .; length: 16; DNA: TGTGCCAGCAGCTTTTGGAACCGGGAACCCTATAACGAGCAGTACTTC; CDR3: CASSFWNREPYNEQYF
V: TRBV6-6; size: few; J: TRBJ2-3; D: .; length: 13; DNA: TGTGCCAGCAGACTTGATAGGGGAGATACGCAGTATTTT; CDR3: CASRLDRGDTQYF
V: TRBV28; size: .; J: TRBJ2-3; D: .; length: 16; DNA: TGTGCCAGTATGCTTGGGGGTAGAACTAGCACAGATACGCAGTATTTT; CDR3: CASMLGGRTSTDTQYF
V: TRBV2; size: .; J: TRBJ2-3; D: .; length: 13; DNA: TGTGCCAGCAGGACGGGTGGCACAGATACGCAGTATTTT; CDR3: CASRTGGTDTQYF